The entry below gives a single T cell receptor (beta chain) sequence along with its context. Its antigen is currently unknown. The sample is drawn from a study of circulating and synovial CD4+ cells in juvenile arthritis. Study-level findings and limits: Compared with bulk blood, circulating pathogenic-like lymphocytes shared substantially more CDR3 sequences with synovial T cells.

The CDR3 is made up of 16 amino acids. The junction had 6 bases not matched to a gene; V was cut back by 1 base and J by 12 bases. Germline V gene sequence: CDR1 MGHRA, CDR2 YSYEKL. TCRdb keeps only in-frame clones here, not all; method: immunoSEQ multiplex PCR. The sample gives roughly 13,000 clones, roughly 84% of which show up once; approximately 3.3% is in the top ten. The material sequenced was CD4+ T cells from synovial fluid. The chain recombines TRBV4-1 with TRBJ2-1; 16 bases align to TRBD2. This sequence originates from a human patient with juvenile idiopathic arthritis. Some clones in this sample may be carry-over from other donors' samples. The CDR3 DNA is TGCGCCAGCAGCCAAGCGGGACTAGCGGGGGGGCGGGGGCAGTTCTTC. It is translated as CASSQAGLAGGRGQFF.